This T cell receptor (beta chain) derives from a study of cytomegalovirus exposure and HLA in healthy donors (dated by TCRdb to about 2017). About the full investigation: In an earlier analysis of fewer than 750 of the donors, around 290 Gb of sequence data and roughly 100 million unique TCR beta sequences from 180 million or so T cells were reported. HLA typing covered class I and class II loci at four-digit resolution. In addition to the first cohort of around 670 subjects, a separate validation cohort of approximately 120 different subjects was used. The number of donors typed differed by locus, with roughly 629-640 for A, B, C, DRB1 and DQB1, around 500 for DQA1, approximately 580 for DPA1, and approximately 470 for DPB1. Rather than drawing on any new phenotypic data, the later analysis identified candidate immune exposures from TCR beta sequences and the way those sequences occurred across donors. Donor age, sex, ethnicity and CMV serostatus were compiled alongside the repertoire data. The study combined high-throughput TCR immunosequencing, statistical association of individual TCRs with disease status, and machine learning to predict cytomegalovirus infection status. Around 300 gigabases of sequencing data and around 87 million unique TCR sequences were included in an early release covering about 620 HLA-typed donors. Among about 400 genotyped donors of the cohort, an average of approximately 220,000 unique TCR beta nucleotide sequences was sequenced per donor, of which roughly 18% were non-productive. In a later genetic analysis, genome-wide SNP genotypes for 398 of the 666 donors were used, and that subset was treated as a discovery cohort. To study patterns of TCR occurrence, a later analysis re-analyzed previously published TCR beta repertoires from 700 or so donors and added high-resolution HLA genotyping. The study profiled the T cell repertoires of about 720 subjects by immunosequencing and related them to cytomegalovirus serostatus. The study aimed to test whether cataloging public T cell receptors could reveal signatures of past pathogen exposure. Several DR-DQ haplotypes were handled as single units for association and clustering because linkage in the cohort was strong. In an earlier analysis of roughly 580 of the donors, high-throughput TCR beta sequencing was used to judge whether each TCR beta V gene segment behaved as functional or pseudogenic. Of the roughly 400 genotyped donors, around 81% fell in the genetic ancestry cluster associated with self-reported Caucasian donors. Every discovery cohort repertoire had been produced on one sequencing platform.

With respect to this clone: Its antigen is still unknown. No base quality information exists; no much larger clone differs at one position.

What the authors observed across the whole study: Compared with equally common non-associated chains, HLA-associated TCR beta chains in a later analysis were more clonally expanded and had lower generation probabilities. Because HLA typing was missing for some donors at each locus, association tests included only the typed subset. Linkage disequilibrium might explain the correlated functional status among segregating V segments, but an unknown experimental factor could not be excluded. According to a later genetic analysis, donors in an Asian-associated ancestry cluster had fewer N-insertions in productive TCRs than the approximately 700-donor mean. Across donors, most TCR sequences were observed very rarely, whereas some public TCRs were present in many individuals. Sequencing depth was assumed to be roughly uniform across donors in the presence/absence analyses, though that assumption may not hold. A cluster of highly shared sequence variants was judged likely to represent a technical artifact of the sequencing pipeline. In a later analysis, some 17,000 TCR beta sequences were associated with specific HLA alleles at a false discovery rate of 0.05. When HLA alleles, especially DR and DQ, strongly co-occurred, attributing TCR associations to individual alleles was difficult. In a later analysis, TCR association rates were found to vary across HLA loci, with the most associated TCRs seen for DRB1 alleles and the fewest for HLA-C alleles. Several of the top co-occurrence clusters appeared to be linked to parvovirus B19, influenza, CMV and Epstein-Barr virus, according to a later analysis. The 87-base-pair reads could not distinguish some IMGT-functional V segments, including TRBV6-2 and TRBV6-3, so those segments were excluded. Most CMV-associated TCR beta chains appeared to be HLA-restricted in a later analysis, and the HLA associations seemed to be driven largely by CMV exposure. CMV serostatus was the only immune exposure information available for the cohort. V-gene and J-gene trimming of TCR beta chains was associated with a missense DCLRE1C variant in a later genetic analysis, and the association was replicated in an independent cohort. In the study, roughly 160 TCR beta chains were listed as associated with cytomegalovirus. According to the authors, the approach could potentially be generalized to other disease states and immunological phenotypes. Cytomegalovirus status was reported to be diagnosed by the classifier with high specificity and sensitivity in both the original and validation cohorts. Because counts were too low, some 17 rarely observed V segments, including chromosome 9 orphons, were excluded from the earlier analysis of 587 of the donors. In this cohort, only TCR beta chains were sequenced, and detectable features were limited by the absence of alpha or paired-chain data. An earlier analysis of some 560 of the donors showed that most TCR beta V segments appeared in productive rearrangements either about 90% or about 30% of the time, which broadly matched IMGT annotations. In vitro tests confirmed that a few of the cytomegalovirus-associated TCR beta chains recognize cytomegalovirus antigens. A further reported finding was that TCR beta sequences accurately predicted the HLA-A and HLA-B alleles for most subjects in the first cohort.

Library construction relied on the immunoSEQ multiplex PCR assay. A mixture of 60 forward primers for TCR Vbeta segments and 13 reverse primers for TCR Jbeta segments was used in the multiplex PCR. The CDR3 region of rearranged TCR beta genes was amplified from genomic DNA by a multiplex PCR assay. Amplified TCR beta libraries were sequenced as 87-base-pair reads on the Illumina HiSeq System. In the paper's pipeline: Across the 700 or so repertoires, a later analysis counted some 80 million unique TCR beta chains, some 11 million of which were shared by at least two donors. Raw reads were error-corrected and collapsed into unique sequences by a nearest-neighbor algorithm in which closely related sequences were merged to remove PCR and sequencing errors. Alignment of CDR3 sequences to IMGT reference sequences was used to assign V, D and J gene segments. Each retained sequence needed at least a six-nucleotide match to both a V gene segment and a J gene segment. Rearrangements were classified as productive when the CDR3 lacked stop codons and remained in frame with V and J, and all other rearrangements were classified as non-productive. Following IMGT convention, CDR3 was defined as the stretch from the second conserved V-encoded cysteine up to the conserved J-encoded phenylalanine. The earlier analysis of roughly 590 of the donors excluded sequences that lacked an unambiguous match to a single V gene segment. An earlier analysis of over 450 of the donors classified V segments as functional when productive rearrangements were above 56.7% and as segregating when the standard deviation between donors was above 5%. A statistical classification framework was built to diagnose cytomegalovirus status from the catalog of TCR beta chain sequences. In a later analysis, TCR nucleotide sequences were compared against IMGT/GENE-DB human TR gene sequences so that V and J genes could be assigned. Using the TCRdist pipeline, a later analysis assigned CDR3 sequences along with most-parsimonious VDJ recombination scenarios. A later analysis defined each TCR beta chain by its CDR3 amino acid sequence plus V-gene family, and excluded reads lacking a unique V-gene family. To address suspected cross-contamination and a sequencing artifact, a later analysis removed 592 highly shared, low-generation-probability nucleotide sequences. A later analysis calculated a clonal expansion index for each public chain from normalized within-repertoire ranks of inferred template counts. A later analysis computed generation probabilities with a VDJ recombination model fitted to out-of-frame rearrangements, and checked the results against IGoR. Hypergeometric tests were used in a later analysis to score TCR-TCR, TCR-HLA and TCR-CMV co-occurrence, with a repertoire-size bias correction applied to the TCR pairs. In a later analysis, false discovery rates were estimated by permuting HLA or CMV assignments 20 times. In a later analysis, co-occurring TCRs were grouped with DBSCAN, and TCRdist sequence similarity was added when clustering was performed within HLA-allele-positive subsets. For co-occurrence clustering, repertoires with fewer than 30,000 or more than 120,000 public chains were excluded, along with a handful of repertoires with anomalous nucleotide sharing. TCRdb mirrors the immuneACCESS table, restricted to in-frame sequences. Some clones are absent from its copies; in checked studies, under half trace to an unresolved V gene, and the reason for the others is unknown. V and J calls and clone size are as listed in that table; D and trimming were resolved from the DNA. This sample gives approximately 120,000 clones in total; less than 85% of them show up just once. The ten largest clones capture 7% to 9.5% of the sample.

CDR1 and CDR2 are read off the germline V gene as SQVTM and ANQGSEA. V trim: 7 bases; J trim: 10 bases; unmatched bases: 11. The CDR3 runs 14 amino acids, cysteine and phenylalanine included. The kept DNA is CDR3 alone, 42 bases in frame from the first base. The cohort was made up of 650 to 700 healthy bone marrow donors. Cohort members were all nominally healthy when sampled, although unrecorded immune exposures were likely present. The donor was CMV seropositive and belonged to the group of 250 to 300 seropositive cohort members. Every donor gave a peripheral blood sample, and the peripheral blood mononuclear cells from that sample were used for TCR beta sequencing. The Qiagen DNeasy Blood Extraction Kit was used to extract genomic DNA from the blood cell samples.

The chain links TRBV29-1 with TRBJ2-1, with TRBD1 identical over 12 junction bases. Sequencing was done on a sample of PBMCs. This sequence originates from a man aged 30-40 years in good health and CMV-seropositive. The sequenced DNA: TGCAGCGCCGAGGAGGGACAGGGGGCTGGGGAGCAGTTCTTC. Protein translation: CSAEEGQGAGEQFF.